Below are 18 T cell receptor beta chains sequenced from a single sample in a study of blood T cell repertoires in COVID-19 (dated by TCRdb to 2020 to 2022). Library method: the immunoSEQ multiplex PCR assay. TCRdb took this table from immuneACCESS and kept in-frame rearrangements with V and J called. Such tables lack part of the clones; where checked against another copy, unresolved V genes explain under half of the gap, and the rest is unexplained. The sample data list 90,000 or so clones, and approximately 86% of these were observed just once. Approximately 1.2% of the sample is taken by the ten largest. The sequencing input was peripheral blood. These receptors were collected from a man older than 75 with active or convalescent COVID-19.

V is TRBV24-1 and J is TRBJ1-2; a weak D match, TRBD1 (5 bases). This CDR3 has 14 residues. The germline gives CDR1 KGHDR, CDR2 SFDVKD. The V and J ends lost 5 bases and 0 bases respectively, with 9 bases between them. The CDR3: CATSAEGPNYGYTF. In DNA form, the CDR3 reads TGTGCCACCAGTGCGGAGGGGCCTAACTATGGCTACACCTTC.

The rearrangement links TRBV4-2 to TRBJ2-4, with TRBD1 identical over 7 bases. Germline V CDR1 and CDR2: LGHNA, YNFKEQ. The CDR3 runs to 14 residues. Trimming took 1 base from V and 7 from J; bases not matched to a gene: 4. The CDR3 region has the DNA TGTGCCAGCAGCCAAGGACAGGGTATTAACATTCAGTACTTC. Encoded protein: CASSQGQGINIQYF.

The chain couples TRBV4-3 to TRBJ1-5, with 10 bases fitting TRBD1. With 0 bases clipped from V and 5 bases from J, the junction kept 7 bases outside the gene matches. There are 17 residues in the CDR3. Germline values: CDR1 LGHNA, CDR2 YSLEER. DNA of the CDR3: TGCGCCAGCAGCCAAGAAGGACCCGGGACAGGGGATCAGCCCCAGCATTTT. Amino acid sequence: CASSQEGPGTGDQPQHF.

The CDR3 loop is CATHSGGGYGYTF. The CDR3 DNA is TGTGCCACCCATTCCGGGGGGGGATATGGCTACACCTTC. The V call is TRBV2, the J call TRBJ1-2, with D perhaps TRBD1 (5 bases). The CDR3 consists of 13 residues. V lost 10 bases and J lost 5, with 17 bases in between. Germline V gene data show CDR1 as SNHLY and CDR2 as FYNNEI.

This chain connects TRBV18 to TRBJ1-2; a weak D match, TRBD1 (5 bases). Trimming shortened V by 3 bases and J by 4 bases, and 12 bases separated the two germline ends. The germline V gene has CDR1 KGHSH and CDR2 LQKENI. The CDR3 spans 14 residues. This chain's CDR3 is CASSPRQGIYGYTF. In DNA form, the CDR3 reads TGTGCCAGCTCACCCCGCCAGGGTATCTATGGCTACACCTTC. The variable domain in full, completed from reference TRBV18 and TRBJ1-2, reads NAGVMQNPRHLVRRRGQEARLRCSPMKGHSHVYWYRQLPEEGLKFMVYLQKENIIDESGMPKERFSAEFPKEGPSILRIQQVVRGDSAAYFCASSPRQGIYGYTFGSGTRLTVV.

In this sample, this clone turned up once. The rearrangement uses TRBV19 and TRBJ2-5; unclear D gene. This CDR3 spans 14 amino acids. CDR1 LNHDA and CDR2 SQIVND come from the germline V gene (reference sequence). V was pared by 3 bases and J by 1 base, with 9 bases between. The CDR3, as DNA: TGTGCCAGTAGTATGGGCCGGTTCCAAGAGACCCAGTACTTC. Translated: CASSMGRFQETQYF.

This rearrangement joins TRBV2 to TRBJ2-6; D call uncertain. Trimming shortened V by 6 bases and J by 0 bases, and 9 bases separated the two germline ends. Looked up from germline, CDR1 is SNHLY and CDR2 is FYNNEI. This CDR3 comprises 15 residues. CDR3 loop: CASSVSDSGANVLTF. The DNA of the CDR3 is TGTGCCAGCAGCGTATCAGACTCTGGGGCCAACGTCCTGACTTTC.

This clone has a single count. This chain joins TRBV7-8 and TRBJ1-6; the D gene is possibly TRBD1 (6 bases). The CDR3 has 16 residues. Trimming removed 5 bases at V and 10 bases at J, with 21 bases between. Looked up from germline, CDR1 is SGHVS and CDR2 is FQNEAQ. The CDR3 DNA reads TGTGCCAGCAGCCGACCCGGGGGGGGCCTCGAGTCACCCCTCCACTTT. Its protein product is CASSRPGGGLESPLHF.

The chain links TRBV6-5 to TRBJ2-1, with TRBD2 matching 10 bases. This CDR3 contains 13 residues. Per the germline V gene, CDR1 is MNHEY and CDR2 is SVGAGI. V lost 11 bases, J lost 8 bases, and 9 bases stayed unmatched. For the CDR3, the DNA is TGTGCCCTTAAAGCGGGAGGGCCTCATGAGCAGTTCTTC. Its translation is CALKAGGPHEQFF.

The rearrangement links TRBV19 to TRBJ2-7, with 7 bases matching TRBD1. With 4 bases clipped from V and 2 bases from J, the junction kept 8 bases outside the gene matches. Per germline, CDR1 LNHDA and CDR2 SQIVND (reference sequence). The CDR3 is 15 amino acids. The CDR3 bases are TGTGCCAGTAGTAAAGGGACAGCCAGCCCCTACGAGCAGTACTTC. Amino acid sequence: CASSKGTASPYEQYF.

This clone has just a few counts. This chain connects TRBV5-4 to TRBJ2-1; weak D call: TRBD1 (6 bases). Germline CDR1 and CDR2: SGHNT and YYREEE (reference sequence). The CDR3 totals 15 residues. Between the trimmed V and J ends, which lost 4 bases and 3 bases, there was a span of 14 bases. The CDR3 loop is CASSVGQRNYNEQFF. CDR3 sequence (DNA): TGTGCCAGCAGCGTAGGACAGAGGAACTACAATGAGCAGTTCTTC.

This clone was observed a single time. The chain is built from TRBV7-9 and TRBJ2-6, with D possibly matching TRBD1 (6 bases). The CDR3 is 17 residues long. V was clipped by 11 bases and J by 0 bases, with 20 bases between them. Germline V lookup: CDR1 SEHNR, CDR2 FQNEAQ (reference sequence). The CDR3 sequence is CAGIGQTRFSGANVLTF. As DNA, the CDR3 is TGTGCCGGGATTGGACAGACCCGTTTCTCTGGGGCCAACGTCCTGACTTTC.

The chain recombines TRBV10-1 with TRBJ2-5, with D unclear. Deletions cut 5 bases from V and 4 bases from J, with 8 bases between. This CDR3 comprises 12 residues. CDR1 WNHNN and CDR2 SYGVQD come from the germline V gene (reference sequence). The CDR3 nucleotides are TGCGCCAGCAGTCCAAATTCAGAGACCCAGTACTTC. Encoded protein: CASSPNSETQYF.

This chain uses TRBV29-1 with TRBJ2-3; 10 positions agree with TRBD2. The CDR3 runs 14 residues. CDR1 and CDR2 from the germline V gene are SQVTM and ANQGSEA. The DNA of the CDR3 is TGCAGTGTTAGCGGGAGGACTAGCACAGATACGCAGTATTTT. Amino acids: CSVSGRTSTDTQYF.

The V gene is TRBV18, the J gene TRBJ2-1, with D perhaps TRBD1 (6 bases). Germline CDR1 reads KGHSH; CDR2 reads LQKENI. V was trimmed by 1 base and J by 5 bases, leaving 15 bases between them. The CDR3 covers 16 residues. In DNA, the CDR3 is TGTGCCAGCTCACCACGGGTGGGGGCGGACAACAATGAGCAGTTCTTC. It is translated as CASSPRVGADNNEQFF.

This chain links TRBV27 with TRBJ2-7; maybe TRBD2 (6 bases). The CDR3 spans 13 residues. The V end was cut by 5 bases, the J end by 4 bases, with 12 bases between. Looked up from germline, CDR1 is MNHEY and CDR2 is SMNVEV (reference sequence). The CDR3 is CASSPGLLYEQYF. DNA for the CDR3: TGTGCCAGCAGTCCGGGACTCCTTTACGAGCAGTACTTC.

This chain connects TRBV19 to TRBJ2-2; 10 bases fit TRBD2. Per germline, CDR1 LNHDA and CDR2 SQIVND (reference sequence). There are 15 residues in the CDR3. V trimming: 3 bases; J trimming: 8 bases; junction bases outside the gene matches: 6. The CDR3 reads CASSMEAGGTGELFF. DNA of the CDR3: TGTGCCAGTAGTATGGAAGCGGGAGGGACTGGGGAGCTGTTTTTT.

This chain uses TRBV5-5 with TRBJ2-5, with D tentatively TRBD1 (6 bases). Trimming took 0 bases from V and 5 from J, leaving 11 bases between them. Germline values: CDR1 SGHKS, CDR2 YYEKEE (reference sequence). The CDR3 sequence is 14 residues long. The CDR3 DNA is TGTGCCAGCAGCTTGGGAGGGGGAAGGGAGACCCAGTACTTC. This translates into CASSLGGGRETQYF. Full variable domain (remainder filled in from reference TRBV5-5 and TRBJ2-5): DAGVTQSPTHLIKTRGQQVTLRCSPISGHKSVSWYQQVLGQGPQFIFQYYEKEERGRGNFPDRFSARQFPNYSSELNVNALLLGDSALYLCASSLGGGRETQYFGPGTRLLVL.